This TCR beta chain derives from a study of shared clonotypes between healthy human individuals. This CDR3 is 15 amino acids long. CDR1 is SEHNR and CDR2 is FQNEAQ in the germline V gene (reference sequence). V was cut by 2 bases and J by 0 bases, with 8 bases left in between. Assay used: immunoSEQ multiplex PCR; TCRdb lists only in-frame clones, some missing. This sample has about 180,000 clones, with just under 95% found just once. The receptor was derived from a woman under 40 in good health. The material sequenced was naive CD4+ T cells sorted from blood. Subset here: CD45RA+ positively selected. This sequence joins TRBV7-9 and TRBJ1-3; D is uncertain. CDR3 sequence (DNA): TGTGCCAGCAGCTTATGGTCCGACTCTGGAAACACCATATATTTT. Its protein is CASSLWSDSGNTIYF.